These 27 T cell receptor beta chains were all obtained from the same sample, sequenced in a study of OX40 agonist ivuxolimab in advanced cancers. Sequencing was performed with immunoSEQ multiplex PCR; in TCRdb, only in-frame clones are kept and a portion is missing. The sample shows under 85,000 clones, 90% to 95% of them seen only once. Sequencing used CD4+ or CD8+ T cells sorted from blood, obtained in a trial of the OX40 agonist ivuxolimab. The receptor set was obtained from an adult with an advanced solid tumor such as melanoma, head and neck, liver or kidney cancer.

In DNA form, the CDR3 reads TGTGCCACCAGCAGAGCAACCTACGAGCAGTACTTC. The encoded protein is CATSRATYEQYF. V and J are TRBV15 and TRBJ2-7; D call uncertain. The CDR3 is 12 amino acids. V dropped 1 base and J dropped 2 bases, with 3 bases sitting between them. The V gene's germline CDR1 is LNHNV and CDR2 YYDKDF (reference sequence).

V gene TRBV6-5 combines with J gene TRBJ2-7; possible D gene TRBD1, 5 bases. Germline values: CDR1 MNHEY, CDR2 SVGAGI. This CDR3 contains 12 residues. Trimming took off 6 bases at V and 1 base at J, with 7 bases between the two ends. The CDR3 reads CASRQDSYEQYF. DNA for the CDR3: TGTGCCAGCAGACAGGATTCCTACGAGCAGTACTTC.

The chain links TRBV29-1 to TRBJ1-2; D ambiguous. From germline, CDR1 is SQVTM and CDR2 ANQGSEA. CDR3 size: 12 residues. Trimming removed 3 bases from V and 5 bases from J, with 10 bases in between. The chain's CDR3 is CSVDGLEYGYTF. The CDR3 DNA sequence: TGCAGCGTTGATGGGCTGGAATATGGCTACACCTTC.

The chain links TRBV29-1 to TRBJ1-2; D is undetermined. The length of the CDR3 is 13 residues. Trimming pared 3 bases from V and 4 bases from J, leaving 12 bases between. Germline V gene sequence: CDR1 SQVTM, CDR2 ANQGSEA. The CDR3 DNA reads TGCAGCGTTGAGACCCGAAATCTCTATGGCTACACCTTC. Protein product: CSVETRNLYGYTF. The whole variable domain, filled in from reference TRBV29-1 and TRBJ1-2, reads SAVISQKPSRDICQRGTSLTIQCQVDSQVTMMFWYRQQPGQSLTLIATANQGSEATYESGFVIDKFPISRPNLTFSTLTVSNMSPEDSSIYLCSVETRNLYGYTFGSGTRLTVV.

DNA of the CDR3: TGTGCCAGCAGTTTAGCTCTTACAGGCTCTGGGGCCAACGTCCTGACTTTC. It encodes CASSLALTGSGANVLTF. This chain joins TRBV27 and TRBJ2-6, with a possible D match to TRBD1 (5 bases). The CDR3 totals 17 residues. Germline CDR1 is MNHEY and CDR2 is SMNVEV (reference sequence). V was cut by 2 bases and J by 0 bases, with 11 bases left in between.

This chain connects TRBV13 to TRBJ2-5; D unclear. V was cut by 4 bases and J by 1 base, with 16 bases left in between. The CDR3 totals 16 residues. Germline CDR1 reads PRHDT; CDR2 reads FYEKMQ (reference sequence). DNA for the CDR3: TGTGCCAGCAGCTCCCATTTAGTGCCGGGCCAAGAGACCCAGTACTTC. It yields the protein CASSSHLVPGQETQYF.

This chain links TRBV6-1 with TRBJ2-7; 8 bases agree with TRBD1. The V gene end was trimmed by 11 bases and the J gene end by 4 bases; junction bases not matched to a gene: 16. The CDR3 extends over 15 amino acids. CDR1 is MNHNS, CDR2 SASEGT, per germline. The CDR3 bases are TGTGCCTCAGGGTGGTACCAGGGGGCTCTGTACGAGCAGTACTTC. This gives the protein CASGWYQGALYEQYF.

This clone was seen once. This rearrangement joins TRBV30 to TRBJ2-7; D tentatively reads TRBD1 or TRBD2 (6 bases each). The CDR3 spans 14 residues. V was shortened by 2 bases and J by 0 bases, with 11 bases between the two germline ends. Germline V gene sequence: CDR1 GTSNPN, CDR2 SVGIG (reference sequence). The CDR3 DNA reads as TGTGCCTGGAGTCCCTGGGGGGCCTCCTACGAGCAGTACTTC. This codes for CAWSPWGASYEQYF.

The chain carries TRBV27 and TRBJ2-7, with D possibly matching TRBD1 (6 bases). Germline-derived CDR1 and CDR2 are MNHEY and SMNVEV (reference sequence). CDR3 length equals 16 residues. Trimming removed 10 bases from V and 1 base from J, with 23 bases in between. For the CDR3, the DNA is TGTGCCACCAGAGGTTTGATACAGGGAAATTCCTACGAGCAGTACTTC. Its translation is CATRGLIQGNSYEQYF.

The rearrangement joins TRBV23-1 to TRBJ1-5; possibly TRBD1 for D (6 bases). TRBV23-1 is assigned to the ORF class and has an uncertain function. Trimming took off 3 bases at V and 1 base at J, with 10 bases between the two ends. The CDR3 totals 15 residues. CDR3 residues: CASSHPTGSNQPQHF. CDR3 bases: TGCGCCAGCAGTCATCCCACAGGGAGCAATCAGCCCCAGCATTTT.

J is TRBJ1-2 and V is TRBV15; D may be TRBD1 (6 bases). This CDR3 is built from 17 residues. Trimming took off 0 bases at V and 6 bases at J, with 20 bases between the two ends. Germline V gene data show CDR1 as LNHNV and CDR2 as YYDKDF (reference sequence). The CDR3 sequence: CATSRDLGAQVVNGYTF. CDR3 DNA: TGTGCCACCAGCAGAGATCTGGGGGCGCAGGTTGTAAATGGCTACACCTTC. Looking up the rest from reference TRBV15 and TRBJ1-2 gives the full variable domain: DAMVIQNPRYQVTQFGKPVTLSCSQTLNHNVMYWYQQKSSQAPKLLFHYYDKDFNNEADTPDNFQSRRPNTSFCFLDIRSPGLGDTAMYLCATSRDLGAQVVNGYTFGSGTRLTVV.

The CDR3 reads CASSDALQTGTDTQYF. CDR3 bases: TGTGCCAGCAGTGACGCTTTGCAGACGGGCACAGATACGCAGTATTTT. The gene calls are TRBV6-4 and TRBJ2-3; D not resolved. V was pared by 2 bases and J by 1 base, with 13 bases between. This CDR3 is built from 16 residues. Germline loops: CDR1 MRHNA, CDR2 SNTAGT.

The chain uses TRBV7-9 and TRBJ1-1; the match to TRBD1 covers 7 bases. The CDR3 extends over 14 amino acids. Germline V CDR1 and CDR2: SEHNR, FQNEAQ (reference sequence). After removal of 3 bases from V and 11 bases from J, the junction contained 12 bases not matched to a gene. The CDR3 region is CASSLGQMTGGAFF. CDR3 nucleotides: TGTGCCAGCAGCTTGGGACAGATGACTGGGGGCGCTTTCTTT.

J is TRBJ1-6 and V is TRBV10-3; 8 bases line up with TRBD1. V lost 7 bases, J lost 0 bases, and 2 bases stayed unmatched. Germline V lookup: CDR1 ENHRY, CDR2 SYGVKD. The CDR3 spans 15 residues. The CDR3: CAIKGTGSYNSPLHF. For the CDR3, the DNA is TGTGCCATCAAAGGGACAGGCTCCTATAATTCACCCCTCCACTTT.

This chain links TRBV2 with TRBJ2-3; TRBD2 matches 11 bases. Germline assignment: CDR1 SNHLY and CDR2 FYNNEI. With V trimmed by 6 bases and J by 3 bases, 5 bases remained unmatched. This CDR3 has 15 amino acids. This CDR3 reads CASRATSGRTDTQYF. CDR3 coding DNA: TGTGCCAGCAGAGCTACTAGCGGGAGAACAGATACGCAGTATTTT.

CDR3 in DNA: TGTGCCAGCAGCCCCAACTCGGGGCGGGAGGATGAGCAGTTCTTC. Protein: CASSPNSGREDEQFF. V usage is TRBV9 and J usage is TRBJ2-1; 8 bases match TRBD2. This CDR3 spans 15 amino acids. Germline V CDR1 and CDR2: SGDLS, YYNGEE. Trimming at V came to 4 bases and at J to 8 bases, leaving 11 bases not matched to a gene.

This chain joins TRBV15 and TRBJ1-4; D perhaps matches TRBD1 (5 bases). With 1 base removed from V and 8 bases from J, the gap between germline ends came to 14 bases. This CDR3 comprises 15 residues. Germline CDR1 LNHNV, CDR2 YYDKDF (reference sequence). The CDR3 DNA follows: TGTGCCACCAGCAGAGTATCGGGACGCGACGAAAAACTGTTTTTT. It is translated as CATSRVSGRDEKLFF. Supplemented by reference TRBV15 and TRBJ1-4, the full variable domain reads DAMVIQNPRYQVTQFGKPVTLSCSQTLNHNVMYWYQQKSSQAPKLLFHYYDKDFNNEADTPDNFQSRRPNTSFCFLDIRSPGLGDTAMYLCATSRVSGRDEKLFFGSGTQLSVL.

V gene TRBV9 combines with J gene TRBJ1-4, with 7 nucleotides matching TRBD1. V was clipped by 4 bases and J by 0 bases; unmatched bases: 6. The CDR3 is 16 residues long. Germline CDR1 and CDR2: SGDLS and YYNGEE. The CDR3, as DNA: TGTGCCAGCAGCCCCGGGACAGATTCAACTAATGAAAAACTGTTTTTT. Residues: CASSPGTDSTNEKLFF.

The chain couples TRBV19 to TRBJ2-2, with D uncertain. Germline CDR1 LNHDA, CDR2 SQIVND (reference sequence). V was cut by 5 bases and J by 1 base, with 8 bases left in between. The CDR3 spans 14 residues. The CDR3 DNA reads TGTGCCAGTAGTTCTCTCCTGAACACCGGGGAGCTGTTTTTT. Amino acids: CASSSLLNTGELFF.

The chain combines TRBV7-9 with TRBJ2-7; D gene ambiguous. The CDR3 extends over 12 amino acids. In germline, CDR1 is SEHNR, CDR2 FQNEAQ (reference sequence). V lost 5 bases to trimming and J lost 3 bases, with 8 bases between them. The CDR3 DNA reads as TGTGCCAGCAGCCCCCCCGGCTACGAGCAGTACTTC. The encoded protein is CASSPPGYEQYF. Full variable domain (remainder filled in from reference TRBV7-9 and TRBJ2-7): DTGVSQNPRHKITKRGQNVTFRCDPISEHNRLYWYRQTLGQGPEFLTYFQNEAQLEKSRLLSDRFSAERPKGSFSTLEIQRTEQGDSAMYLCASSPPGYEQYFGPGTRLTVT.

J is TRBJ2-7 and V is TRBV4-1, with 9 nucleotides matching TRBD2. Germline V lookup: CDR1 MGHRA, CDR2 YSYEKL. The CDR3 runs 14 residues. V lost 6 bases and J lost 3; bases outside the gene matches: 6. The CDR3 reads CASSELAGGYEQYF. For the CDR3, the DNA is TGCGCCAGCAGTGAACTAGCGGGTGGCTACGAGCAGTACTTC.

The chain recombines TRBV4-2 with TRBJ1-2; TRBD1 matches 8 bases. Trimming cost V 5 bases and J 4 bases; bases outside gene matches: 9. This CDR3 spans 15 amino acids. Germline CDR1 is LGHNA and CDR2 is YNFKEQ. The chain's CDR3 is CASSFAGGPPYGYTF. Written as DNA, the CDR3 is TGTGCCAGCAGCTTCGCAGGGGGCCCCCCCTATGGCTACACCTTC.

The chain combines TRBV4-1 with TRBJ2-7; 12 bases agree with TRBD2. Germline V gives CDR1 MGHRA, CDR2 YSYEKL. J lost 2 bases, V lost 1 base, and 0 bases had no gene match. The CDR3 runs to 15 residues. CDR3 bases: TGCGCCAGCAGCCAAGGACTAGCGGGAGCCTACGAGCAGTACTTC. It encodes CASSQGLAGAYEQYF.

In DNA form, the CDR3 reads TGTGCCAGCAGCTTGGTTACGGGCGGTGGCTACACCTTC. It encodes CASSLVTGGGYTF. This chain uses TRBV5-6 with TRBJ1-2; D ambiguous. The CDR3 has 13 amino acids. Trimming cost V 0 bases and J 7 bases, with 10 bases left between them. The germline V gene encodes CDR1 SGHDT and CDR2 YYEEEE.

CDR3 nucleotides: TGCGCCAGCAGCTTGGCGAACGACAGGGGGTATTCCTACGAGCAGTACTTC. Translating gives CASSLANDRGYSYEQYF. V usage is TRBV5-1 and J usage is TRBJ2-7; 9 nucleotides agree with TRBD1. This CDR3 is 17 amino acids long. Trimming cost V 0 bases and J 1 base; bases outside gene matches: 8. Per the germline V gene, CDR1 is SGHRS and CDR2 is YFSETQ. The variable domain in full, completed from reference TRBV5-1 and TRBJ2-7, reads KAGVTQTPRYLIKTRGQQVTLSCSPISGHRSVSWYQQTPGQGLQFLFEYFSETQRNKGNFPGRFSGRQFSNSRSEMNVSTLELGDSALYLCASSLANDRGYSYEQYFGPGTRLTVT.

This clone was picked up one time. V gene TRBV19 combines with J gene TRBJ1-1, with no clear D. The germline CDR1 and CDR2 sequences are LNHDA and SQIVND (reference sequence). CDR3 size: 13 residues. Trimming stripped 6 bases from V and 1 base from J, with 9 bases between. This CDR3 reads CASSVGSNTEAFF. The CDR3, as DNA: TGTGCCAGTAGCGTAGGGTCGAACACTGAAGCTTTCTTT.

This clone was found once. The V call is TRBV7-9, the J call TRBJ1-5; TRBD1 agrees at 8 bases. This CDR3 is built from 14 residues. Germline CDR1 and CDR2: SEHNR and FQNEAQ (reference sequence). V was clipped by 6 bases and J by 5 bases; unmatched bases: 6. The CDR3 DNA follows: TGTGCCAGCAGTCAGACAGGGGTGGATCAGCCCCAGCATTTT. Translated, it gives CASSQTGVDQPQHF.